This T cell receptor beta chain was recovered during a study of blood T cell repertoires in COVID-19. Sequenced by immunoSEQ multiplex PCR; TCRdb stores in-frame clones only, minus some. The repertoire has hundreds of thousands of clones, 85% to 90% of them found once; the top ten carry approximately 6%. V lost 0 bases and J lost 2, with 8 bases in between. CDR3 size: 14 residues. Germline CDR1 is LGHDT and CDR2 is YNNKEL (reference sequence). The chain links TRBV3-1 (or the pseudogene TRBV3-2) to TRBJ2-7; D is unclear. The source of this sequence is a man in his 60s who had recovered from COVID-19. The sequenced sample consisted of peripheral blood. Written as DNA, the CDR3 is TGTGCCAGCAGCCAAGACTACCGTACCTACGAGCAGTACTTC. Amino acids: CASSQDYRTYEQYF.